This entry lists 27 T cell receptor beta chains sequenced from one sample in a study of blood T cell repertoires in COVID-19. Data came from immunoSEQ multiplex PCR; TCRdb stores just in-frame clones and leaves some out. The sample gives over 65,000 clones, about 89% of which show up once; 0.85% to 1.2% is in the top ten. Sequenced material: peripheral blood. The receptors shown here come from a human donor in a cohort sampled during active COVID-19.

V usage is TRBV7-9 and J usage is TRBJ2-7; D possibly corresponds to TRBD2 (5 bases). The CDR3 runs to 13 residues. From germline, CDR1 is SEHNR and CDR2 FQNEAQ (reference sequence). The germline V and J ends were trimmed by 3 bases and 6 bases, with 12 bases remaining between them. CDR3 sequence (DNA): TGTGCCAGCAGCTTTCTCGTTGGAGGCGAGCAGTACTTC. Protein sequence: CASSFLVGGEQYF.

This chain links TRBV29-1 with TRBJ2-7; the D gene is possibly TRBD1 (5 bases). The CDR3 runs to 13 residues. V lost 4 bases and J 7 bases, leaving 17 bases between the germline ends. Germline-derived CDR1 and CDR2 are SQVTM and ANQGSEA. CDR3 bases: TGCAGCGTTGCAGGGCCCCTATCCCGGGAGCAGTACTTC. Protein sequence: CSVAGPLSREQYF.

This clone has just one count. Here the CDR3 DNA reads TGTGCCAGCAGTGAAGGACGCGGCGGGGGCCCGGGGACCCAGTACTTC. Its translation: CASSEGRGGGPGTQYF. The chain carries TRBV6-1 and TRBJ2-5; the D gene is possibly TRBD2 (7 bases). Germline V lookup: CDR1 MNHNS, CDR2 SASEGT. This CDR3 is built from 16 residues. The germline V and J ends were trimmed by 1 base and 7 bases, with 19 bases remaining between them.

The chain links TRBV5-1 to TRBJ2-5; possible D gene TRBD2, 5 bases. CDR1 and CDR2 from the germline V gene are SGHRS and YFSETQ. The CDR3 totals 15 residues. Trimming shortened V by 4 bases and J by 2 bases, and 15 bases separated the two germline ends. CDR3: CASSPGIATQETQYF. CDR3 coding DNA: TGCGCCAGCAGCCCCGGGATCGCGACTCAAGAGACCCAGTACTTC.

About this clone: The junction departs from germline at one end; a sequencing error may be responsible. The chain uses TRBV11-2 and TRBJ2-5, with 7 nucleotides matching TRBD2. This CDR3 is built from 15 residues. Germline loops: CDR1 SGHAT, CDR2 FQNNGV. The CDR3 sequence is CASSSGRARKKGIDF. The CDR3 bases are TGTGCCAGCAGTAGCGGGCGGGCCCGCAAAAAGGGGATCGACTTC.

This clone occurred once. The V gene is TRBV5-1, the J gene TRBJ2-2, with TRBD2 matching 9 bases. Unmatched junction bases numbered 8, after V lost 5 bases and J lost 6 bases. There are 15 residues in the CDR3. Germline CDR1 and CDR2: SGHRS and YFSETQ. CDR3 loop: CASRIGTSPAGELFF. CDR3 nucleotide sequence: TGCGCCAGCAGAATTGGGACTAGCCCCGCCGGGGAGCTGTTTTTT.

The chain links TRBV11-3 to TRBJ2-1; D is unresolved. V lost 1 base, J lost 6 bases, and 7 bases lay in between. Germline CDR1 is SGHNT and CDR2 is YENEEA. The CDR3 contains 13 residues. The CDR3 nucleotides are TGTGCCAGCAGCTTAGGACTGTCCAATGAGCAGTTCTTC. It translates to CASSLGLSNEQFF.

The genes are TRBV3-1 (or the pseudogene TRBV3-2) and TRBJ2-1; TRBD2 might be the D (5 bases). Germline V gene lookup returns CDR1 LGHDT and CDR2 YNNKEL (reference sequence). This CDR3 spans 15 amino acids. V was trimmed by 0 bases and J by 9 bases, leaving 15 bases between them. The CDR3 region is CASSQDSAGEGEQFF. In nucleotides, the CDR3 is TGTGCCAGCAGCCAAGATTCGGCGGGTGAGGGTGAGCAGTTCTTC.

This sequence joins TRBV29-1 and TRBJ2-3; D remains unclear. V lost 8 bases and J 4 bases, leaving 16 bases between the germline ends. The V gene's germline CDR1 is SQVTM and CDR2 ANQGSEA. The CDR3 runs 13 residues. The CDR3 bases are TGCAGCCTAAAGAGGTCGGCGGCAGATACGCAGTATTTT. It specifies CSLKRSAADTQYF.

Details on this clone: A junction end diverges from the germline sequence, so it may reflect a read error. The genes are TRBV24-1 and TRBJ2-5; possible D gene TRBD1, 5 bases. This CDR3 is built from 13 residues. Germline V gives CDR1 KGHDR, CDR2 SFDVKD. As DNA, the CDR3 is TGCTGCACCCGGGCGACCGCAGGGGAGACCCAGTACTTC. Its translation: CCTRATAGETQYF.

This clone was seen only a few times. The chain is built from TRBV30 and TRBJ2-6, with unresolved D. V shed 0 bases and J shed 0 bases, with 6 bases lying between them. Germline values: CDR1 GTSNPN, CDR2 SVGIG (reference sequence). This CDR3 comprises 15 residues. Written as DNA, the CDR3 is TGTGCCTGGAGTGTACTGAACTCTGGGGCCAACGTCCTGACTTTC. Residues: CAWSVLNSGANVLTF.

This chain links TRBV28 with TRBJ2-7; D call uncertain. Per germline, CDR1 MDHEN and CDR2 SYDVKM. The CDR3 runs to 11 residues. V dropped 10 bases and J dropped 3 bases, with 10 bases sitting between them. The CDR3, as DNA: TGTGCCACCCTCCGAGACTACGAGCAGTACTTC. Protein product: CATLRDYEQYF.

The chain carries TRBV28 and TRBJ2-3; no reliable D call. Germline V gives CDR1 MDHEN, CDR2 SYDVKM. The CDR3 extends over 13 amino acids. Between the trimmed V and J ends, which lost 6 bases and 5 bases, there was a span of 12 bases. The CDR3 bases are TGTGCCAGCAGCCGCCCCCCGGGAGATACGCAGTATTTT. Amino acids: CASSRPPGDTQYF.

V gene TRBV20-1 combines with J gene TRBJ1-2; D is unresolved. The V end lost 3 bases, the J end lost 0 bases, and 11 bases lay between the germline ends. The CDR3 covers 14 residues. Germline loops: CDR1 DFQATT, CDR2 SNEGSKA (reference sequence). The CDR3 DNA follows: TGCAGTGCTAGTGTCCCCTTTACTAACTATGGCTACACCTTC. Its translation: CSASVPFTNYGYTF.

V gene TRBV4-2 combines with J gene TRBJ2-7, with D tentatively TRBD2 (6 bases). The germline V and J ends were trimmed by 3 bases and 3 bases, with 9 bases remaining between them. Germline CDR1 LGHNA, CDR2 YNFKEQ. This CDR3 is built from 13 residues. The CDR3 bases are TGTGCCAGCAGCCAGGGGACTTTCTACGAGCAGTACTTC. Amino acid sequence: CASSQGTFYEQYF.

This clone was found a few times. The chain combines TRBV13 with TRBJ2-7; D is unclear. Germline-derived CDR1 and CDR2 are PRHDT and FYEKMQ (reference sequence). The CDR3 is made up of 13 amino acids. V lost 2 bases and J 2 bases, leaving 7 bases between the germline ends. This chain's CDR3 is CASSLPGTYEQYF. CDR3 in DNA: TGTGCCAGCAGCTTACCAGGTACCTACGAGCAGTACTTC.

The CDR3 here is CASSLGPGTGATEAFF. The CDR3 DNA reads TGTGCCAGCAGCTTGGGTCCCGGGACAGGGGCCACTGAAGCTTTCTTT. The chain combines TRBV7-9 with TRBJ1-1, with TRBD1 matching over 10 bases. CDR1 SEHNR and CDR2 FQNEAQ come from the germline V gene (reference sequence). This CDR3 region has 16 residues. Trimming cost V 3 bases and J 4 bases; bases outside gene matches: 8.

V and J are TRBV11-2 and TRBJ2-1, with 10 bases matching TRBD2. The ends lost 2 bases at V and 9 bases at J; junction bases unmatched: 7. This CDR3 spans 15 amino acids. From germline, CDR1 is SGHAT and CDR2 FQNNGV. CDR3 in DNA: TGTGCCAGCAGCTTAACTAGCGGGATGTTCGGTGAGCAGTTCTTC. Encoded protein: CASSLTSGMFGEQFF.

The chain is built from TRBV6-5 and TRBJ1-4; the match to TRBD1 covers 7 bases. CDR1 MNHEY and CDR2 SVGAGI come from the germline V gene. CDR3 size: 11 residues. CDR3 nucleotide sequence: TGTGCAAGGGGGCGGGCGGGAAAACTGTTTTTT. Protein sequence: CARGRAGKLFF.

The chain has TRBV6-5 and TRBJ2-1, with D perhaps matching TRBD2 (5 bases). The CDR3 loop spans 13 amino acids. Germline V gene data show CDR1 as MNHEY and CDR2 as SVGAGI. Deletions cut 5 bases from V and 6 bases from J, with 11 bases between. The CDR3 spells CASSQDWINEQFF. CDR3 coding DNA: TGTGCCAGCAGTCAGGACTGGATCAATGAGCAGTTCTTC.

This sequence joins TRBV2 and TRBJ2-1; D may be TRBD2 (5 bases). Trimming removed 7 bases from V and 5 bases from J, with 15 bases in between. In germline, CDR1 is SNHLY, CDR2 FYNNEI. CDR3 length: 14 amino acids. The CDR3 is CASTTGFRDNEQFF. The CDR3, as DNA: TGTGCCAGCACCACGGGGTTTCGGGACAATGAGCAGTTCTTC. Based on the CDR3 plus reference TRBV2 and TRBJ2-1, the full variable domain is EPEVTQTPSHQVTQMGQEVILRCVPISNHLYFYWYRQILGQKVEFLVSFYNNEISEKSEIFDDQFSVERPDGSNFTLKIRSTKLEDSAMYFCASTTGFRDNEQFFGPGTRLTVL.

The chain uses TRBV5-1 and TRBJ1-2, with a weak D call TRBD1 (5 bases). CDR1 and CDR2 (germline): SGHRS, YFSETQ. The CDR3 consists of 13 residues. Trimming took off 4 bases at V and 3 bases at J, with 10 bases between the two ends. The CDR3 DNA reads as TGCGCCAGCAGCCCGGGGGGTGACTATGGCTACACCTTC. Translated, it gives CASSPGGDYGYTF. The complete variable domain, with remaining parts taken from reference TRBV5-1 and TRBJ1-2, reads KAGVTQTPRYLIKTRGQQVTLSCSPISGHRSVSWYQQTPGQGLQFLFEYFSETQRNKGNFPGRFSGRQFSNSRSEMNVSTLELGDSALYLCASSPGGDYGYTFGSGTRLTVV.

This clone has just one count. The chain uses TRBV5-1 and TRBJ2-1, with 7 bases that match TRBD2. The V gene's germline CDR1 is SGHRS and CDR2 YFSETQ. The CDR3 is made up of 14 amino acids. Unmatched junction bases numbered 7, after V lost 7 bases and J lost 3 bases. In nucleotides, the CDR3 is TGCGCCAGCGCCGGGGCGGGGGACTACAATGAGCAGTTCTTC. Its protein is CASAGAGDYNEQFF.

CDR3 in DNA: TGTGCCAGCAGCTTAGGGACAGGGAACACTGAAGCTTTCTTT. Residues: CASSLGTGNTEAFF. The V gene is TRBV7-3, the J gene TRBJ1-1, with 8 bases matching TRBD1. V lost 2 bases and J lost 1; bases outside the gene matches: 0. The germline V gene encodes CDR1 SGHTA and CDR2 FQGTGA. The CDR3 loop spans 14 amino acids.

This chain uses TRBV27 with TRBJ2-1; 16 bases fit TRBD2. Germline V gene lookup returns CDR1 MNHEY and CDR2 SMNVEV (reference sequence). V shed 6 bases and J 7 bases; nucleotides not matched to a gene: 6. The CDR3 length is 16 residues. The CDR3 here is CASSPMGLAGGNEQFF. In DNA form, the CDR3 reads TGTGCCAGCAGCCCTATGGGACTAGCGGGAGGGAATGAGCAGTTCTTC.

The chain is built from TRBV5-4 and TRBJ2-1; maybe TRBD2 (6 bases). From germline, CDR1 is SGHNT and CDR2 YYREEE (reference sequence). V was clipped by 4 bases and J by 5 bases, with 19 bases between them. The CDR3 spans 16 residues. The CDR3 region has the DNA TGTGCCAGCAGCATCCCGGTTGGAGGGACCCACAATGAGCAGTTCTTC. Translated: CASSIPVGGTHNEQFF.

This chain connects TRBV6-1 to TRBJ2-5; 9 nucleotides align to TRBD2. This CDR3 has 16 amino acids. With V trimmed by 4 bases and J by 5 bases, 11 bases remained unmatched. Per germline, CDR1 MNHNS and CDR2 SASEGT. As DNA, the CDR3 is TGTGCCAGCAGTGCTAACCCGGGACTAGCCACGGAGACCCAGTACTTC. Its translation is CASSANPGLATETQYF.